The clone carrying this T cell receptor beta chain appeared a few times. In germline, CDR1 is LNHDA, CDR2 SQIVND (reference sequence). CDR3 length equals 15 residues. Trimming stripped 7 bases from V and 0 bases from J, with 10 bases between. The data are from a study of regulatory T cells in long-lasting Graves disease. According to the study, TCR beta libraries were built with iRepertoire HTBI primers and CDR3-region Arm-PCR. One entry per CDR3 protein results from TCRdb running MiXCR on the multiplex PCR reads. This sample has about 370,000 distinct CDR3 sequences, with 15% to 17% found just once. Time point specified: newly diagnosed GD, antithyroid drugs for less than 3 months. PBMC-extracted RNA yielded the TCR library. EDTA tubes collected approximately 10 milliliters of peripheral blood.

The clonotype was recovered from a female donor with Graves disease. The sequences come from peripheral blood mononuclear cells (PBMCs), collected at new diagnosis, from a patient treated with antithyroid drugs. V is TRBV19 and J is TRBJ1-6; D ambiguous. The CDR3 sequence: CASMKDLSYNSPLHF. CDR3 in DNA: TGTGCCAGTATGAAGGACCTCTCCTATAATTCACCCCTCCACTTT.